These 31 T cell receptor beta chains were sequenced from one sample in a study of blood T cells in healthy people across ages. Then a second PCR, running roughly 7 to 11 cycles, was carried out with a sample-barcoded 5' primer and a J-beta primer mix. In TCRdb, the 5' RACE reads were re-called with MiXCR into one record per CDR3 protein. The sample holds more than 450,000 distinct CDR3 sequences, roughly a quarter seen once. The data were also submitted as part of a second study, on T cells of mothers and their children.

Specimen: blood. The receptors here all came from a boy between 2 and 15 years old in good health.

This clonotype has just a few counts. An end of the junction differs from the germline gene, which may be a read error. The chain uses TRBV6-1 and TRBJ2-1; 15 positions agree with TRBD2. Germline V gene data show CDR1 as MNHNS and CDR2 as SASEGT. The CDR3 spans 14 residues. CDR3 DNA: TGTGCCAGCAGCCGACAAGGGACTAGCGGGAGGCGCCTCTTC. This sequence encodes CASSRQGTSGRRLF.

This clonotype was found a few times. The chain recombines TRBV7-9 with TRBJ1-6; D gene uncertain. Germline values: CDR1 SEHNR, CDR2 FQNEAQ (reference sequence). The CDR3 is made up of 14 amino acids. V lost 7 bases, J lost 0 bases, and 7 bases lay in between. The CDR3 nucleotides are TGTGCCAGCACGAGCAGCTCCTATAATTCACCCCTCCACTTT. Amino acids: CASTSSSYNSPLHF.

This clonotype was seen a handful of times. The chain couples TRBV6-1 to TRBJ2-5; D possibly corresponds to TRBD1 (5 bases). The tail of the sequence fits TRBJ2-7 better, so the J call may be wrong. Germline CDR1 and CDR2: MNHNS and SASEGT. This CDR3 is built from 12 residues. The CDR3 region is CASSVTAYEQYF. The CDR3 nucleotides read TGTGCCAGCAGTGTGACAGCCTACGAGCAGTACTTC.

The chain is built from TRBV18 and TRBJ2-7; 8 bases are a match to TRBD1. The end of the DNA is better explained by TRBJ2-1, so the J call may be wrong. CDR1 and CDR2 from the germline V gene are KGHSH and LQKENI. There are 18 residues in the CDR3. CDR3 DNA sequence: TGTGCCAGCTCACCACCGGGCAGAGGTTGGACAGGGAGCAATGAGCAGTTCTTC. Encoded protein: CASSPPGRGWTGSNEQFF.

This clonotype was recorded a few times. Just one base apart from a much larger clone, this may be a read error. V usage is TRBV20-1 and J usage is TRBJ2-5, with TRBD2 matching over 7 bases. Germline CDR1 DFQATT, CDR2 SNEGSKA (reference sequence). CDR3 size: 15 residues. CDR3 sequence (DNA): TGCAGTACTAGAGACGGTGCGGGGGATAGGGAGACCCAGTACTTC. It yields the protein CSTRDGAGDRETQYF.

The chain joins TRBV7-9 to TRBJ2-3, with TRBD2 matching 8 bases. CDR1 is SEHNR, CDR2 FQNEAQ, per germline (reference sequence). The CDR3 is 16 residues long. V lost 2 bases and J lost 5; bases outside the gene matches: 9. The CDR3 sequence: CASSLPSGGPVDTQYF. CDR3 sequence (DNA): TGTGCCAGCAGCTTACCATCGGGGGGGCCGGTAGATACGCAGTATTTT.

The CDR3 spells CASSSNRDTETQYF. CDR3 nucleotide sequence: TGTGCCAGCAGTTCGAACCGGGACACCGAGACCCAGTACTTC. The chain couples TRBV12-3 or TRBV12-4 to TRBJ2-5; perhaps TRBD1 as D (6 bases). This CDR3 region has 14 residues. V was clipped by 4 bases and J by 5 bases, with 14 bases between them.

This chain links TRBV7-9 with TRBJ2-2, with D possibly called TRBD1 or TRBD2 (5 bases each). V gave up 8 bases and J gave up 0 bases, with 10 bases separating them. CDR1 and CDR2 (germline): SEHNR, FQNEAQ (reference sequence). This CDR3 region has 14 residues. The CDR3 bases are TGTGCCAGCGGGGAGACAGCGAACACCGGGGAGCTGTTTTTT. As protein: CASGETANTGELFF.

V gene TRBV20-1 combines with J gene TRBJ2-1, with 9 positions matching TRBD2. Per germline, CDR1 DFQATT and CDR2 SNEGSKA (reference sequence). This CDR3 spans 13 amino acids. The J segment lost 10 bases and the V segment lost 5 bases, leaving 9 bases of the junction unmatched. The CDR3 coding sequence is TGCAGTGCTCGCATAGCGGGAGTACAAGAGCAGTTCTTC. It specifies CSARIAGVQEQFF.

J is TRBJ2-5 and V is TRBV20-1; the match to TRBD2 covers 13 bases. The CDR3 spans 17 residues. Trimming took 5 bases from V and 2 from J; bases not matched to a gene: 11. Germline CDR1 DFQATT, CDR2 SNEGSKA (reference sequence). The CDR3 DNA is TGCAGTGCTGGGCGGGGACTAGCGGGGCCCCTTCAAGAGACCCAGTACTTC. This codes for CSAGRGLAGPLQETQYF.

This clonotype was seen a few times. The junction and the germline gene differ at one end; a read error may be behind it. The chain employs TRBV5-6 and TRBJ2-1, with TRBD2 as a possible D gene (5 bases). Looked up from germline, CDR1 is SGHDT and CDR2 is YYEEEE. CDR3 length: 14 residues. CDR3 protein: CASSFTRVRGPEYF. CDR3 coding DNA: TGTGCCAGCAGCTTCACGCGGGTAAGAGGACCCGAGTACTTC.

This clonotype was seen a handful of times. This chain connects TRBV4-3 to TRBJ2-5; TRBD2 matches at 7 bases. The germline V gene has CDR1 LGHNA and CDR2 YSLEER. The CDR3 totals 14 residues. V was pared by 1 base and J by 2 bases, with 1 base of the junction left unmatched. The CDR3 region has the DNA TGCGCCAGCAGCCAAGGGACTAGTCAAGAGACCCAGTACTTC. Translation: CASSQGTSQETQYF.

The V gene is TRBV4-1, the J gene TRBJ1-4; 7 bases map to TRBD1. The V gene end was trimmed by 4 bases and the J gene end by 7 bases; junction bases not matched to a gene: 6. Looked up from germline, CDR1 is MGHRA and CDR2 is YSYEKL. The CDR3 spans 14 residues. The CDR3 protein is CASSLQGFGEKLFF. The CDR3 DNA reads TGCGCCAGCAGCCTACAGGGGTTCGGTGAAAAACTGTTTTTT.

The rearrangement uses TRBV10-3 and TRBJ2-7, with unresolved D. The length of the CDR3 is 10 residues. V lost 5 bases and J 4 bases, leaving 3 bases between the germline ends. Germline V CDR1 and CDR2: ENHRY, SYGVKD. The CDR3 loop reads CAISQYEQYF. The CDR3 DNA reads TGTGCCATCAGTCAATACGAGCAGTACTTC.

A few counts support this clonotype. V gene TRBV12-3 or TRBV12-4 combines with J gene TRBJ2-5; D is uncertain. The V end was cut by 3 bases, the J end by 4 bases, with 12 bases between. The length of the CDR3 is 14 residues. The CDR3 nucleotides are TGTGCCAGCAGTTTCCTCAGGCCGGGAGAGACCCAGTACTTC. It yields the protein CASSFLRPGETQYF.

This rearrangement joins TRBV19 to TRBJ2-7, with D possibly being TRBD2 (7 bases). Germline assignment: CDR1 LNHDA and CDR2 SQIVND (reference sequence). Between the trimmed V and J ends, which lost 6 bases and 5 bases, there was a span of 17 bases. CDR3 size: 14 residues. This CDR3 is CASRTGAGVHEQYF. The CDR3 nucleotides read TGTGCCAGTAGGACAGGTGCGGGAGTCCACGAGCAGTACTTC.

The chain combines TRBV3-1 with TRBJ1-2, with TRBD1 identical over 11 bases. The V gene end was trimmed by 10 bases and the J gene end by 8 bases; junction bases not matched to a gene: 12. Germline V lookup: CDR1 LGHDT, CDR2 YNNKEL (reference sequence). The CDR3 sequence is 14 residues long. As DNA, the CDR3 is TGTGCCACCACGTCCGGACAGGGGGCTCTAGGCTACACCTTC. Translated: CATTSGQGALGYTF.

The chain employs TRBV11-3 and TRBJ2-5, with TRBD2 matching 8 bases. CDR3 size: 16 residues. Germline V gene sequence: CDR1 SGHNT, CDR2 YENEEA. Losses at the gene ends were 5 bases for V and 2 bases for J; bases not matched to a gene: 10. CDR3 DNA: TGTGCCAGCAGCCTCGGGTTGCGGGGGGAACAAGAGACCCAGTACTTC. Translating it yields CASSLGLRGEQETQYF.

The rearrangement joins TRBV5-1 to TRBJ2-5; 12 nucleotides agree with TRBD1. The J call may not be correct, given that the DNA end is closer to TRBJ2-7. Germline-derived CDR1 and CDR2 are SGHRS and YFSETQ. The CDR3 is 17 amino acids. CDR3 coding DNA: TGCGCCAGCAGCACCTCAGTTGGGACAGGGGGCGGCTACGAGCAGTACTTC. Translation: CASSTSVGTGGGYEQYF.

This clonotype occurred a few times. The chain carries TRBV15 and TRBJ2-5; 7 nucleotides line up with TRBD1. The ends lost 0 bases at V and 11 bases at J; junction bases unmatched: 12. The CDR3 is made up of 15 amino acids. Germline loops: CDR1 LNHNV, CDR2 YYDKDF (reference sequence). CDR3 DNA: TGTGCCACCAGCAGAGATTGGGGGACAGTCGGTAGGCAGTACTTC. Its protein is CATSRDWGTVGRQYF.

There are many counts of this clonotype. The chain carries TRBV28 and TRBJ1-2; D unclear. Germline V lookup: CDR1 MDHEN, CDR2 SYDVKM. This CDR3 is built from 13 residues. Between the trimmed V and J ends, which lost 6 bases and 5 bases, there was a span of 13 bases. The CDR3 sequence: CASSPGRTYGYTF. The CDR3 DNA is TGTGCCAGCAGCCCCGGGCGGACTTATGGCTACACCTTC.

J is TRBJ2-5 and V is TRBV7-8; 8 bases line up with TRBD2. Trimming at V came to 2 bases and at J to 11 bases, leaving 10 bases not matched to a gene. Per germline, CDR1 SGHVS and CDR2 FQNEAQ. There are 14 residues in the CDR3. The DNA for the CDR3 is TGTGCCAGCAGCTTAAACGGGAGGGCAGGCGGGCAGTACTTC. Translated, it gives CASSLNGRAGGQYF.

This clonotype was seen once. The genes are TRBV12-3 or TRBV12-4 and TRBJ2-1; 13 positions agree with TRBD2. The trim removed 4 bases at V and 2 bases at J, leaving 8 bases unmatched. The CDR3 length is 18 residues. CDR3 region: CASSSPTSGGLPYNEQFF. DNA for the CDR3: TGTGCCAGCAGTTCCCCGACTAGCGGGGGGCTTCCCTACAATGAGCAGTTCTTC.

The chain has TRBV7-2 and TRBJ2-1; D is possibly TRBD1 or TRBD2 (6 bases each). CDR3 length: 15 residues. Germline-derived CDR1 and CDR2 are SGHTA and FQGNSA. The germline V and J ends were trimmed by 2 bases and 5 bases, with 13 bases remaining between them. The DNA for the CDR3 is TGTGCCAGCAGCTTATCGGGGGCCGCTCACAATGAGCAGTTCTTC. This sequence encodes CASSLSGAAHNEQFF.

The CDR3 here is CASSVSGQPGEQYF. CDR3 in DNA: TGTGCCAGCAGCGTGTCGGGTCAGCCGGGGGAGCAGTACTTC. The V and J genes are TRBV9 and TRBJ2-7, with TRBD2 as a possible D gene (5 bases). The CDR3 consists of 14 residues. Germline assignment: CDR1 SGDLS and CDR2 YYNGEE. V was pared by 2 bases and J by 7 bases, with 16 bases between.

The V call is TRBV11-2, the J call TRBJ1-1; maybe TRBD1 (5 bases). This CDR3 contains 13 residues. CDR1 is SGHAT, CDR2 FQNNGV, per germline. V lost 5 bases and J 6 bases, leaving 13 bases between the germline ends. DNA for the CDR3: TGTGCCAGCAGCGACCGCAGGGAACCTGAAGCTTTCTTT. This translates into CASSDRREPEAFF.

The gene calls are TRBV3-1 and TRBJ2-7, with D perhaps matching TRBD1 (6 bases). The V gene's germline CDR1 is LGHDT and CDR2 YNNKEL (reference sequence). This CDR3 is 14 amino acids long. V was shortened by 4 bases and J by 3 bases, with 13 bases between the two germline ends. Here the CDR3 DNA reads TGTGCCAGCAGCCGACAGGTTGGGGACTACGAGCAGTACTTC. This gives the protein CASSRQVGDYEQYF.

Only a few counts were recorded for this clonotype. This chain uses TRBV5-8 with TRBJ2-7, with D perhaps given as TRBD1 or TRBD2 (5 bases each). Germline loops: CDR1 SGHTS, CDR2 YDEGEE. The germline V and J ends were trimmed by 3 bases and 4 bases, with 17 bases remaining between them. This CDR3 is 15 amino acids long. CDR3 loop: CASSSVRDGKYEQYF. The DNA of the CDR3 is TGTGCCAGCAGCTCAGTCCGGGACGGGAAGTACGAGCAGTACTTC.

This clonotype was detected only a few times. The CDR3 DNA is TGTGCCACCAGCAGAGATTTAGGCCACAATGAGCAGTTCTTC. This translates into CATSRDLGHNEQFF. V usage is TRBV15 and J usage is TRBJ2-7; D gene uncertain. The assigned J gene may be wrong: the sequence end matches TRBJ2-1 better. Germline CDR1 reads LNHNV; CDR2 reads YYDKDF (reference sequence). The CDR3 is 14 residues long.

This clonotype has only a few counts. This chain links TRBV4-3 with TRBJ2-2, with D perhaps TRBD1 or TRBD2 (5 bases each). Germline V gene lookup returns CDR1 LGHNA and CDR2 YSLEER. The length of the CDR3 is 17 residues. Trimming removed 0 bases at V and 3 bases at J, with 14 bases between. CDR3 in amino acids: CASSQDGTPRYTGELFF. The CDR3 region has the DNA TGCGCCAGCAGCCAAGATGGGACGCCCCGTTACACCGGGGAGCTGTTTTTT.

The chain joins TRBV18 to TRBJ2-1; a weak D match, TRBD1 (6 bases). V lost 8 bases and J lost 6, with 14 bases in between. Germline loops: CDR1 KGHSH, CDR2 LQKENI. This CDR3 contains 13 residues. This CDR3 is CASRKQGGNEQFF. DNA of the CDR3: TGTGCCAGCCGAAAACAGGGCGGCAATGAGCAGTTCTTC. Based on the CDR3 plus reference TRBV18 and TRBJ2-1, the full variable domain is NAGVMQNPRHLVRRRGQEARLRCSPMKGHSHVYWYRQLPEEGLKFMVYLQKENIIDESGMPKERFSAEFPKEGPSILRIQQVVRGDSAAYFCASRKQGGNEQFFGPGTRLTVL.